Below, one T cell receptor (beta chain) is given with its context. The source of the sample is a study of cytomegalovirus exposure and HLA in healthy donors. The study ran its PCR with 60 Vbeta and 13 Jbeta primers. The table came from immunoSEQ multiplex PCR; TCRdb's copy has only in-frame clones and leaves some out. The top ten clones hold roughly 0.53% of a sample with about 140,000 clones, approximately 91% of them seen once. CDR1 and CDR2 (germline): MNHEY, SVGAGI. V lost 0 bases and J lost 5, with 10 bases in between. The CDR3 extends over 14 amino acids. This TCR derives from a woman between 40 and 55 years old in good health and CMV-seronegative. The chain is built from TRBV6-5 and TRBJ2-5; the D gene is possibly TRBD2 (6 bases). The sequencing sample was made of PBMCs. The CDR3 bases are TGTGCCAGCAGTTACTCGGCAGGGAGGGAGACCCAGTACTTC. Encoded protein: CASSYSAGRETQYF.